These 4 T cell receptor beta chains share one sample of origin, sequenced in a study of T cell repertoires in cytomegalovirus infection. The antigens these receptors bind are not known. TCRdb itself ran the reads through MiXCR, one entry per CDR3 protein. The repertoire has approximately 280,000 distinct CDR3 sequences, around 20% of them found once; the top ten carry about 21%. The sequenced sample was cultured PBMCs, obtained from culture after CMV antigen stimulation. The receptors come from a human donor in good health (CMV status not recorded). Some clones in this sample may be carry-over from other donors' samples.

The chain joins TRBV28 to TRBJ2-3; D is ambiguous. This CDR3 contains 13 residues. Germline CDR1 reads MDHEN; CDR2 reads SYDVKM. Deletions cut 10 bases from V and 0 bases from J, with 11 bases between. CDR3 amino acids: CATLLDSTDTQYF. The DNA of the CDR3 is TGTGCCACCCTATTAGACAGCACAGATACGCAGTATTTT.

This clonotype was recorded many times. This chain uses TRBV7-2 with TRBJ2-1; no definite D call. Germline CDR1 is SGHTA and CDR2 is FQGNSA. The CDR3 runs 14 residues. V lost 5 bases, J lost 4 bases, and 12 bases lay in between. CDR3 loop: CASSGGSGYNEQFF. CDR3 nucleotide sequence: TGTGCCAGCAGCGGCGGTAGTGGTTACAATGAGCAGTTCTTC.

The rearrangement links TRBV4-1 to TRBJ1-1; 7 bases are shared with TRBD1. Germline V CDR1 and CDR2: MGHRA, YSYEKL. Losses at the gene ends were 4 bases for V and 10 bases for J; bases not matched to a gene: 12. This CDR3 comprises 14 residues. This chain's CDR3 is CASSRETTGRVAFF. CDR3 in DNA: TGCGCCAGCAGCCGGGAAACGACAGGGAGGGTAGCTTTCTTT.

This chain joins TRBV7-4 and TRBJ2-1, with D perhaps TRBD1 (6 bases). Deletions cut 5 bases from V and 1 base from J, with 12 bases between. The CDR3 covers 15 residues. The germline CDR1 and CDR2 sequences are SGHVT and SQSDAQ. The CDR3 region is CASSPQGRSYNEQFF. The CDR3 bases are TGTGCCAGCAGCCCCCAGGGGCGATCCTACAATGAGCAGTTCTTC.